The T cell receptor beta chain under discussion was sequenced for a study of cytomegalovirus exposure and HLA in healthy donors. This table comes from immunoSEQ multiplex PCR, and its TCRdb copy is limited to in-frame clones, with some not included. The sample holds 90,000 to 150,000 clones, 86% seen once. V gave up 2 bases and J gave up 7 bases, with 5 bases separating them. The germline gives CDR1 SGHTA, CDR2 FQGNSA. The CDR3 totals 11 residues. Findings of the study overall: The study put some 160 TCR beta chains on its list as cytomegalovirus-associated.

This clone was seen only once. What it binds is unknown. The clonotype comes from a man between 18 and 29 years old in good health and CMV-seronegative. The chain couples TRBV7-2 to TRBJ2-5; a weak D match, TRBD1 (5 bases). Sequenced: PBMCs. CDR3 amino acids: CASSLQGTQYF. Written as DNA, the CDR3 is TGTGCCAGCAGCTTACAGGGGACCCAGTACTTC.